Following are 16 T cell receptor beta chains from one sample sequenced in a study of cytomegalovirus exposure and HLA in healthy donors (TCRdb year 2017). Library method: the immunoSEQ multiplex PCR assay. The multiplex PCR relied on a mix of 60 forward primers for TCR Vbeta segments and 13 reverse primers for TCR Jbeta segments. Imported from immuneACCESS, the table was reduced by TCRdb to in-frame sequences with V and J called. These copies leave out some clones; in studies compared against another copy, an unresolved V gene accounts for under half, and the cause of the remainder is not known. The sample includes fewer than 200,000 clones, with roughly 80% observed a single time. Approximately 0.47% of the sample rests with the top ten. The sample was PBMCs. Receptors were obtained from a woman aged 45 to 65 in good health and CMV-seronegative.

This rearrangement joins TRBV28 to TRBJ2-1; tentatively, D is TRBD2 (6 bases). The germline gives CDR1 MDHEN, CDR2 SYDVKM. The V end was cut by 6 bases, the J end by 10 bases, with 16 bases between. The CDR3 runs 13 residues. The chain's CDR3 is CASRPSDREEQFF. Here the CDR3 DNA reads TGTGCCAGCAGACCTAGCGACAGAGAGGAGCAGTTCTTC.

The gene calls are TRBV4-3 and TRBJ1-4; 7 bases match TRBD1. Germline V gene sequence: CDR1 LGHNA, CDR2 YSLEER. The trim removed 2 bases at V and 8 bases at J, leaving 20 bases unmatched. The CDR3 has 19 amino acids. CDR3 amino acids: CASSQLIRDSFQSDEKLFF. The CDR3 nucleotides are TGCGCCAGCAGCCAATTAATCCGGGACAGCTTCCAATCGGACGAAAAACTGTTTTTT.

The rearrangement links TRBV29-1 to TRBJ2-7; 8 bases fit TRBD1. V lost 8 bases and J lost 4; bases outside the gene matches: 7. This CDR3 region has 12 residues. Germline V CDR1 and CDR2: SQVTM, ANQGSEA. The CDR3 DNA reads as TGCAGCTATGGTCAGGGGGCGTACGAGCAGTACTTC. As protein: CSYGQGAYEQYF.

The chain has TRBV2 and TRBJ1-4; D gene uncertain. This CDR3 is 12 amino acids long. Trimming pared 5 bases from V and 6 bases from J, leaving 7 bases between. CDR1 is SNHLY and CDR2 is FYNNEI in the germline V gene. CDR3 sequence (DNA): TGTGCCAGCAGTATCCGGTATGAAAAACTGTTTTTT. This translates into CASSIRYEKLFF.

The chain joins TRBV23-1 to TRBJ1-5, with 9 nucleotides matching TRBD1. TRBV23-1 is an ORF for which the function is uncertain. This CDR3 has 15 amino acids. Germline trimming cut 9 bases from V and 7 bases from J; bases unmatched to any gene: 13. CDR3 amino acids: CARSASGQGLQPQHF. CDR3 in DNA: TGCGCCAGGAGCGCCTCGGGACAGGGCCTGCAGCCCCAGCATTTT.

The gene calls are TRBV12-2 and TRBJ2-7; TRBD2, the table's D call, lacks a check against the DNA. TRBV12-2 is noted as a pseudogene. This CDR3 is built from 14 residues. For the CDR3, the DNA is TGTGCAAGTCGCTTAACTAGCGGCTCCTACGAGCAGTACTTC. Translating it yields CASRLTSGSYEQYF.

V is TRBV2 and J is TRBJ2-7, with 10 bases lining up with TRBD2. J gave up 7 bases and V 7 bases, and 16 bases lay outside the gene matches. Germline-derived CDR1 and CDR2 are SNHLY and FYNNEI. The CDR3 has 16 residues. CDR3 nucleotides: TGTGCCAGCACACGGTTCGCAGCGGGAGGGCCAAGGGAGCAGTACTTC. Translation: CASTRFAAGGPREQYF.

V gene TRBV7-2 combines with J gene TRBJ1-3; 8 bases are shared with TRBD1. J was trimmed by 3 bases and V by 2 bases; bases with no gene match: 3. Germline V lookup: CDR1 SGHTA, CDR2 FQGNSA. This CDR3 region has 15 residues. CDR3 DNA: TGTGCCAGCAGCTTACAGGGGGCGTTTGGAAACACCATATATTTT. Protein product: CASSLQGAFGNTIYF. Based on the CDR3 plus reference TRBV7-2 and TRBJ1-3, the full variable domain is GAGVSQSPSNKVTEKGKDVELRCDPISGHTALYWYRQSLGQGLEFLIYFQGNSAPDKSGLPSDRFSAERTGGSVSTLTIQRTQQEDSAVYLCASSLQGAFGNTIYFGEGSWLTVV.

V usage is TRBV4-1 and J usage is TRBJ1-2; D is unresolved. This CDR3 region has 14 residues. V was pared by 6 bases and J by 7 bases, with 18 bases between. Germline CDR1 MGHRA, CDR2 YSYEKL. The CDR3: CASRPPAGSGGYTF. CDR3 DNA sequence: TGCGCCAGCAGACCACCGGCGGGTAGTGGTGGCTACACCTTC.

The J gene is TRBJ1-2, the V gene TRBV28; perhaps TRBD1 as D (6 bases). Trimming shortened V by 3 bases and J by 3 bases, and 11 bases separated the two germline ends. This CDR3 region has 14 residues. CDR1 is MDHEN and CDR2 is SYDVKM in the germline V gene. The DNA for the CDR3 is TGTGCCAGCAGTTTCGGCAGGGGACACTATGGCTACACCTTC. Translation gives CASSFGRGHYGYTF.

This chain links TRBV5-6 with TRBJ1-5; D unresolved. The CDR3 totals 12 residues. Germline V gene lookup returns CDR1 SGHDT and CDR2 YYEEEE. Trimming removed 1 base at V and 5 bases at J, with 4 bases between. This CDR3 reads CASSLPDQPQHF. CDR3 DNA sequence: TGTGCCAGCAGCTTGCCAGATCAGCCCCAGCATTTT.

The J gene is TRBJ2-7, the V gene TRBV14, with 7 bases aligning to TRBD2. This CDR3 comprises 16 residues. Losses at the gene ends were 4 bases for V and 2 bases for J; bases not matched to a gene: 11. Germline V CDR1 and CDR2: SGHDN, FVKESK. CDR3 DNA: TGTGCCAGCAGCCTAGACAGTTTGAGCGGGACCTACGAGCAGTACTTC. It yields the protein CASSLDSLSGTYEQYF.

The chain has TRBV29-1 and TRBJ2-6; the D gene is possibly TRBD1 (6 bases). The CDR3 spans 16 residues. Trimming cost V 7 bases and J 1 base, with 17 bases left between them. Per germline, CDR1 SQVTM and CDR2 ANQGSEA. This CDR3 is CSAAGVGLSGANVLTF. The CDR3 nucleotides read TGCAGCGCCGCAGGGGTAGGTCTATCTGGGGCCAACGTCCTGACTTTC.

The chain's CDR3 is CAWSVRAGWTDTQYF. The CDR3 DNA follows: TGTGCCTGGAGTGTACGGGCGGGCTGGACAGATACGCAGTATTTT. This sequence joins TRBV30 and TRBJ2-3; D is perhaps TRBD2 (5 bases). The germline V gene encodes CDR1 GTSNPN and CDR2 SVGIG (reference sequence). Between the trimmed V and J ends, which lost 0 bases and 3 bases, there was a span of 13 bases. The CDR3 spans 15 residues.

The V call is TRBV27, the J call TRBJ1-2; 7 bases align to TRBD1. This CDR3 contains 18 residues. The germline V gene encodes CDR1 MNHEY and CDR2 SMNVEV (reference sequence). Unmatched junction bases numbered 15, after V lost 1 base and J lost 4 bases. The CDR3 sequence is CASSLFGGVDRAGYGYTF. Here the CDR3 DNA reads TGTGCCAGCAGTTTATTCGGTGGGGTCGACAGGGCCGGCTATGGCTACACCTTC.

This chain uses TRBV7-2 with TRBJ2-3, with a tentative D call TRBD2 (5 bases). Trimming took off 4 bases at V and 4 bases at J, with 18 bases between the two ends. Germline V gives CDR1 SGHTA, CDR2 FQGNSA. The CDR3 is 16 residues long. The CDR3: CASSSEGFVGADTQYF. CDR3 nucleotide sequence: TGTGCCAGCAGCTCCGAGGGTTTCGTTGGAGCAGATACGCAGTATTTT.